This T cell receptor beta chain emerged from a study of T cells after yellow fever vaccination. Germline CDR1 reads DFQATT; CDR2 reads SNEGSKA (reference sequence). V lost 2 bases to trimming and J lost 4 bases; unmatched junction nucleotides: 9. This CDR3 comprises 16 residues. TCRdb fed the 5' RACE reads into MiXCR, producing one record per CDR3 protein. The table has fewer than 400,000 distinct CDR3 sequences, 6.2% seen once. The sample was PBMCs, taken 5 days after the yellow fever booster vaccination. The sequence came from a man under 40 who received the YFV17D yellow fever vaccine. J is TRBJ2-5 and V is TRBV20-1; TRBD2 agrees at 11 bases. CDR3 DNA sequence: TGCAGTGCTAGACCTCTAGCGGGAGGAGATCGAGAGACCCAGTACTTC. Encoded protein: CSARPLAGGDRETQYF.